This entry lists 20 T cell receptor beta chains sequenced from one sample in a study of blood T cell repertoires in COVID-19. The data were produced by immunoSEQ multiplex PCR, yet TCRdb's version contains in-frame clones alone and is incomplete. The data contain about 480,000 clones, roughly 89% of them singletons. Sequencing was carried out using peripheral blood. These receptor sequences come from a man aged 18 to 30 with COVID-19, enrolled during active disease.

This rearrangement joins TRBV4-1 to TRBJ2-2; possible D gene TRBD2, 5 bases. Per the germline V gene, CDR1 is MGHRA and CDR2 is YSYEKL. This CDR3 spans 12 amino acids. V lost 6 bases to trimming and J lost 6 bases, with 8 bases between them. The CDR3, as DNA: TGCGCCAGCAGGGAGGCCCCCGGGGAGCTGTTTTTT. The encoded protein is CASREAPGELFF.

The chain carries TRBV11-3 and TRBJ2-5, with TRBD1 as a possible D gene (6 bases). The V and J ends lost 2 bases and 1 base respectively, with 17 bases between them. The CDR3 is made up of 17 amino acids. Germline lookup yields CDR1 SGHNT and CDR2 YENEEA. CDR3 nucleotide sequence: TGTGCCAGCAGCTTACGACAGGCGATTACTCGCCAAGAGACCCAGTACTTC. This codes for CASSLRQAITRQETQYF.

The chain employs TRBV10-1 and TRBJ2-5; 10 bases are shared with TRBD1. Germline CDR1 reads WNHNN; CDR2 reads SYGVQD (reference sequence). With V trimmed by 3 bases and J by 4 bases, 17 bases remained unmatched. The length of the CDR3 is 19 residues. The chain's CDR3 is CASSEPKSGQGPRRETQYF. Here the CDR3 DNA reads TGCGCCAGCAGTGAACCTAAATCGGGACAGGGGCCTCGACGAGAGACCCAGTACTTC.

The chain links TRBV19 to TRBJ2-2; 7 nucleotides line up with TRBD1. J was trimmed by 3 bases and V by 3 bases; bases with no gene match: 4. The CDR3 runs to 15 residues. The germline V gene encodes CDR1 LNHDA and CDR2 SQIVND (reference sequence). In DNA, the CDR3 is TGTGCCAGTAGTATCTTTACAGGGGACACCGGGGAGCTGTTTTTT. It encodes CASSIFTGDTGELFF.

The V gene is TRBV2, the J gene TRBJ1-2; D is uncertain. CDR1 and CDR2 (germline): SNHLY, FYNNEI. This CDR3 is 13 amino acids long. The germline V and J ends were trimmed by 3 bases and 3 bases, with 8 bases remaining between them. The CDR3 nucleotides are TGTGCCAGCAGTGAGCGGAGGGACTATGGCTACACCTTC. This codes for CASSERRDYGYTF.

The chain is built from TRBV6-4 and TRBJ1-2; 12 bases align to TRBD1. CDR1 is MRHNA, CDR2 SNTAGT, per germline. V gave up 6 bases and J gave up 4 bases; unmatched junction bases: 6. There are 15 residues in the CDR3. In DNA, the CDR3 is TGTGCCAGCAGACCCGGGACAGGGGGCTTCTATGGCTACACCTTC. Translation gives CASRPGTGGFYGYTF.

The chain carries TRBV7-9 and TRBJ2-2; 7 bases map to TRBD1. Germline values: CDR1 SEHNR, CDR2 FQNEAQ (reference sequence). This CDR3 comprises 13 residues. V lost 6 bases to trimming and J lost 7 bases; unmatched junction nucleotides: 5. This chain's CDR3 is CASRLQGYGELFF. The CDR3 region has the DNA TGTGCCAGCAGACTACAGGGGTACGGGGAGCTGTTTTTT.

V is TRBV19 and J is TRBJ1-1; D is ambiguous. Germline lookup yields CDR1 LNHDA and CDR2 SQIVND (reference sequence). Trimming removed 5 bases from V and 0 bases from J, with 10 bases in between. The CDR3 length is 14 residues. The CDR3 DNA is TGTGCCAGTAGTTCCCGAGCTATGAACACTGAAGCTTTCTTT. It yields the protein CASSSRAMNTEAFF.

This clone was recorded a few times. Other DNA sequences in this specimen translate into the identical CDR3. CDR3 amino acids: CASSYSTGTEAFF. The CDR3 DNA sequence: TGTGCCAGCAGTTACTCGACAGGGACTGAAGCTTTCTTT. The V call is TRBV6-5, the J call TRBJ1-1; TRBD1 aligns across 7 bases. V trimming: 0 bases; J trimming: 5 bases; junction bases outside the gene matches: 0. The germline V gene has CDR1 MNHEY and CDR2 SVGAGI. The CDR3 is 13 residues long.

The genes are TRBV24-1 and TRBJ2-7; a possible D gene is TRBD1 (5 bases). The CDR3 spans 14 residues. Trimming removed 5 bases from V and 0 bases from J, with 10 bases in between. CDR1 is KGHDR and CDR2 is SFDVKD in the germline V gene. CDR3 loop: CATSGAGNSYEQYF. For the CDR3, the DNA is TGTGCCACCAGTGGGGCAGGGAACTCCTACGAGCAGTACTTC.

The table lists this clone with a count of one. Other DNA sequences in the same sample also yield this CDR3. The CDR3 spells CASSIGGGSTDTQYF. The CDR3 region has the DNA TGTGCCAGTAGTATTGGCGGCGGTAGCACAGATACGCAGTATTTT. V and J are TRBV19 and TRBJ2-3, with D uncertain. The CDR3 runs 15 residues. Trimming removed 3 bases from V and 0 bases from J, with 10 bases in between. Germline V gene sequence: CDR1 LNHDA, CDR2 SQIVND (reference sequence). Based on the CDR3 plus reference TRBV19 and TRBJ2-3, the full variable domain is DGGITQSPKYLFRKEGQNVTLSCEQNLNHDAMYWYRQDPGQGLRLIYYSQIVNDFQKGDIAEGYSVSREKKESFPLTVTSAQKNPTAFYLCASSIGGGSTDTQYFGPGTRLTVL.

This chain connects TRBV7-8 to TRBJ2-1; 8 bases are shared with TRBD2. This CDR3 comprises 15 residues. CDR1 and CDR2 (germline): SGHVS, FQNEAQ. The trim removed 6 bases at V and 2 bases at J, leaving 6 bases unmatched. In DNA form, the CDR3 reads TGTGCCAGCAGTATATCGGGGGGGACCTACAATGAGCAGTTCTTC. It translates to CASSISGGTYNEQFF.

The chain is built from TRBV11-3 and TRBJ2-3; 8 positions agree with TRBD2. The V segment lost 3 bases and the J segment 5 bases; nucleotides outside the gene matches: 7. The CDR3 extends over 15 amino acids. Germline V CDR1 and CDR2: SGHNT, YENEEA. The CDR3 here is CASSFGGLGEDTQYF. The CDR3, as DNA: TGTGCCAGCAGCTTTGGGGGACTAGGTGAAGATACGCAGTATTTT.

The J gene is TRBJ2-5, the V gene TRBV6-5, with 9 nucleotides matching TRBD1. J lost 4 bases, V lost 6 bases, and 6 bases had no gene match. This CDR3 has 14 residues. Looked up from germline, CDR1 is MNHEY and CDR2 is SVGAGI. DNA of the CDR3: TGTGCCAGCAGCCGGGACAGGGAACCAGAGACCCAGTACTTC. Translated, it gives CASSRDREPETQYF.

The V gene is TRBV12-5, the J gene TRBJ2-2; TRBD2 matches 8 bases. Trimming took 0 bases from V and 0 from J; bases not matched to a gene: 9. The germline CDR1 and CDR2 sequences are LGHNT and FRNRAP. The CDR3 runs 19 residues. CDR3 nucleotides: TGTGCTAGTGGTTTGGTAGGACTAGCTCGGATTGCGAACACCGGGGAGCTGTTTTTT. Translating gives CASGLVGLARIANTGELFF.

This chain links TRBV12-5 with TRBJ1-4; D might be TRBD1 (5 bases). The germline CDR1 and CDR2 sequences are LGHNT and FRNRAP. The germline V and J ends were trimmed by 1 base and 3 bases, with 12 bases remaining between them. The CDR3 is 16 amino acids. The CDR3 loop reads CASGLDSWGANEKLFF. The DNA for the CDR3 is TGTGCTAGTGGTTTGGACAGTTGGGGGGCTAATGAAAAACTGTTTTTT. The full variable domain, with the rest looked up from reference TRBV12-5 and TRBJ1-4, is DARVTQTPRHKVTEMGQEVTMRCQPILGHNTVFWYRQTMMQGLELLAYFRNRAPLDDSGMPKDRFSAEMPDATLATLKIQPSEPRDSAVYFCASGLDSWGANEKLFFGSGTQLSVL.

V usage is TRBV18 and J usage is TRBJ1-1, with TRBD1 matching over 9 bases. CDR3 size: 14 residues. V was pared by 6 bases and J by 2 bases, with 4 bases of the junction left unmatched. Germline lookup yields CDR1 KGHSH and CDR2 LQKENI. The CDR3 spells CASSLTGGNTEAFF. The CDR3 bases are TGTGCCAGCTCCCTTACAGGGGGCAACACTGAAGCTTTCTTT. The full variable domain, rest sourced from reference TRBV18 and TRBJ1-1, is NAGVMQNPRHLVRRRGQEARLRCSPMKGHSHVYWYRQLPEEGLKFMVYLQKENIIDESGMPKERFSAEFPKEGPSILRIQQVVRGDSAAYFCASSLTGGNTEAFFGQGTRLTVV.

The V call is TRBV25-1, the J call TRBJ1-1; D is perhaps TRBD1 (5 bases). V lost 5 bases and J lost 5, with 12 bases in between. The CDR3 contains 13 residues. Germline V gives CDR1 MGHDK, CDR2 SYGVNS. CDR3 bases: TGTGCCAGCAGTCGGAGGGGTGGGACTGAAGCTTTCTTT. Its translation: CASSRRGGTEAFF.

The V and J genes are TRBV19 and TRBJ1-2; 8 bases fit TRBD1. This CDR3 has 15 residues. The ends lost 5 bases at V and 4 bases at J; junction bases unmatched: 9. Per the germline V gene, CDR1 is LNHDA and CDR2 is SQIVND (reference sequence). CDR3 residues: CASSSSGGAVYGYTF. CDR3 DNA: TGTGCCAGTAGTTCGTCAGGGGGCGCGGTCTATGGCTACACCTTC.

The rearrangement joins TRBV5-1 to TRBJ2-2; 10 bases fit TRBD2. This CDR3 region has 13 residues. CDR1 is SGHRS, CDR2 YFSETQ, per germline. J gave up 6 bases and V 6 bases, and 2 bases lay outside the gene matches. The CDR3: CASTTSGAGELFF. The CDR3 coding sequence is TGCGCCAGCACTACTAGCGGGGCCGGGGAGCTGTTTTTT.